This T cell receptor (beta chain) originates from a study of OX40 agonist ivuxolimab in advanced cancers. For context, the study as a whole: The costimulatory receptor OX40 (CD134) was targeted by ivuxolimab, a fully human IgG2 agonistic monoclonal antibody. Intravenous ivuxolimab was administered to patients every 2 weeks at six dose levels: 0.01, 0.1, 0.3, 1.5, 3 and 10 mg/kg. Among the 52 dose-escalation patients, 19 had hepatocellular carcinoma, 15 melanoma, 9 renal cell carcinoma and 9 head and neck cancer. In the dose-escalation cohort, 82.7% of patients were male, and the mean age was approximately 60 years, with a range of roughly 20 to 85. Prior anti-PD-1, anti-PD-L1 or anti-CTLA-4 therapy was permitted, and approximately 42% of dose-escalation patients had received checkpoint inhibitors. Partial responses occurred in three dose-escalation patients: two with cutaneous melanoma and one with hepatocellular carcinoma. The purpose of peripheral TCRbeta sequencing was to test whether ivuxolimab changed TCR sequence diversity and led to clonal T-cell expansion. The monotherapy dose-escalation portion (N ≈ 50 patients) of the phase I ivuxolimab trial is reported in the paper. The investigation overall reported the following: At doses of 0.1 to 3.0 mg/kg, clonal expansion of both CD4+ and CD8+ T cells in blood was seen between baseline and week 6. Low levels of normalized T-cell clonal expansion were also seen in some patients who did not respond. Which antigens the clonally expanded peripheral T cells were specific for was not determined. In partial responders in the 0.1-3.0 mg/kg groups, normalized peripheral clonal expansion was found to be among the lowest, especially among CD8+ T cells. After ivuxolimab, more expanded clones were found on average in CD8+ T cells than in CD4+ T cells.

A word on this clone: Its antigen is currently not known. Base qualities are not provided; no much larger clone lies one nucleotide away.

The trial excluded patients who had a history of autoimmune disease or were on systemic immunosuppression. Peripheral blood for TCR sequencing was collected from all dose cohorts at baseline, on cycle 4 day 1, and on cycle 7 day 1. Samples came from an open-label, multicenter, first-in-human phase I dose-escalation trial of ivuxolimab. Adults with locally advanced or metastatic melanoma, renal cell carcinoma, hepatocellular carcinoma or head and neck squamous cell carcinoma were enrolled in the trial. Before TCR sequencing, CD4+ and CD8+ T cells were separately sorted from peripheral blood. For sequencing of the TCRbeta CDR3 region, genomic DNA was extracted from the sorted cells. The immunoSEQ Assay was used to sequence the TCRbeta CDR3 regions. TCRdb limited this immuneACCESS table to in-frame rearrangements with V and J called. A share of clones is missing; checked studies link under half to unresolved V genes, and the rest is unexplained. The table for this sample lists 80,000 to 100,000 clones; approximately 91% of them were counted only once. The ten largest clones capture around 0.34% of the sample.

CDR1 is given as MNHEY and CDR2 as SVGAGI, both from the germline V gene. V trim: 5 bases; J trim: 4 bases; unmatched bases: 6. There are 15 amino acids in the CDR3, from cysteine to phenylalanine inclusive. Only the CDR3 portion is preserved as DNA: 45 bases, with reading frame beginning at the first base. The TCR comes from an adult with an advanced solid tumor such as melanoma, head and neck, liver or kidney cancer. The sequence links TRBV6-5 to TRBJ2-7; TRBD1 agrees with 12 junctional bases. The sample here was CD4+ or CD8+ T cells sorted from blood, taken in a trial of the OX40 agonist ivuxolimab. The CDR3 protein: CASSGKGQGAYEQYF. The DNA sequence is as follows: TGTGCCAGCAGTGGAAAGGGACAGGGGGCGTACGAGCAGTACTTC.